A single TCR beta chain is shown here with its context. This entry belongs to a study of control samples from healthy donors and cancer patients. The assay was immunoSEQ multiplex PCR, and TCRdb's table has in-frame clones only and misses some. Of over 150,000 clones listed, around 90% are singletons. The CDR3 sequence is 16 residues long. With 4 bases removed from V and 0 bases from J, the gap between germline ends came to 14 bases. Germline V gene sequence: CDR1 SGHRS, CDR2 YFSETQ. The sequencing sample was made of blood. The rearrangement uses TRBV5-1 and TRBJ2-1; D remains unclear. This sequence originates from a woman in her 40s in good health. The CDR3 DNA sequence: TGCGCCAGCAGCCTAGTGGCACGAAGCTCCTACAATGAGCAGTTCTTC. This gives the protein CASSLVARSSYNEQFF.